The sequence of this TCR beta chain was determined in a study of T and B cells in COVID-19 patients. Whole-study context: Peripheral blood came from COVID-19 patients with active infection or after recovery. The recovered patients had mostly mild to moderate COVID-19 with outpatient management.

Multiplex PCR with BIOMED2 TRB-A/B primer pools amplified TRB rearrangements. TCRdb fed the multiplex PCR reads into MiXCR, producing one record per CDR3 protein. The top ten clones hold 28% of a sample with more than 9,000 distinct CDR3 sequences, approximately 31% of them seen once. Blood genomic DNA input for TRB amplification was about 250-550 ng. This clonotype is medium-sized. CDR3 size: 15 residues. Germline V lookup: CDR1 SGHKS, CDR2 YYEKEE (reference sequence). Losses at the gene ends were 6 bases for V and 9 bases for J; bases not matched to a gene: 8. The receptor's source is a human donor who had recovered from COVID-19. The specimen sequenced was blood. The V call is TRBV5-5, the J call TRBJ2-1, with 14 bases aligning to TRBD2. In DNA, the CDR3 is TGTGCCAGCATCGAGGGACTAGCGGGAGCTCGTGAGCAGTTCTTC. This codes for CASIEGLAGAREQFF.